This TCR beta chain was documented in a study of long-term antiretroviral therapy in people with HIV. Overall study findings and caveats: The study collected no data on ART adherence, viral resistance or therapy changes. Clones that expanded before ART (that is, prior to treatment) dominated the repertoire at all time points.

Comments on this clone: No antigen is known for it.

The assay, immunoSEQ v3.0, was run at survey level. Per-sample targets for sequencing were 40,000-50,000 T-cell genomes. Sequenced by immunoSEQ multiplex PCR; TCRdb stores in-frame clones only, minus some. The table lists over 15,000 clones, approximately 92% of them singletons. The ends were cut back, 5 bases at V and 2 bases at J, with 16 bases in the middle. The CDR3 covers 15 residues. CDR1 and CDR2 (germline): GTSNPN, SVGIG (reference sequence). The gene calls are TRBV30 and TRBJ1-5; weak D call: TRBD1 (5 bases). The specimen comprised unsorted PBMCs, sampled 4.2 years after starting antiretroviral therapy. The TCR originated in a man aged 45-65 years with HIV. The CDR3 spells CAWSYGGIGNQPQHF. CDR3 nucleotide sequence: TGTGCCTGGTCGTATGGGGGGATAGGCAATCAGCCCCAGCATTTT.